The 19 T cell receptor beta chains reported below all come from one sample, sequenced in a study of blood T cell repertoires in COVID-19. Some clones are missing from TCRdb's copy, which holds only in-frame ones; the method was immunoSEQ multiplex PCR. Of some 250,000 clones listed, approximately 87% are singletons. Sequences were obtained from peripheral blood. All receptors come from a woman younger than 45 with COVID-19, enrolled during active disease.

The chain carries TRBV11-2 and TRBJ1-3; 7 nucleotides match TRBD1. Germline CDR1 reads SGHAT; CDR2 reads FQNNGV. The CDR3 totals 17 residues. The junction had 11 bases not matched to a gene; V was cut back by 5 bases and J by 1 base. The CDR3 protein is CASSPRQGRSSGNTIYF. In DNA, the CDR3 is TGTGCCAGCAGCCCCCGACAGGGAAGGTCTTCTGGAAACACCATATATTTT.

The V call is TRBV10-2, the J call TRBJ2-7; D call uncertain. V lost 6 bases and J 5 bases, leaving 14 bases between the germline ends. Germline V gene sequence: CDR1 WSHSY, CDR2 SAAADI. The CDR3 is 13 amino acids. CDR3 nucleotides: TGCGCCAGCAGCGGGTCCCCTTGGAACGAGCAGTACTTC. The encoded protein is CASSGSPWNEQYF.

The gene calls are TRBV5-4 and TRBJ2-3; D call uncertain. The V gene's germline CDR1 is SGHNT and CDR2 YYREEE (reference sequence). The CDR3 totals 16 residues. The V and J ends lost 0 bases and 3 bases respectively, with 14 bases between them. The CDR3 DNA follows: TGTGCCAGCAGCTTGGTACCAAGAAGAGGAACAGATACGCAGTATTTT. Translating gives CASSLVPRRGTDTQYF. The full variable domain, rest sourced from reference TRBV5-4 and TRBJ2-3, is ETGVTQSPTHLIKTRGQQVTLRCSSQSGHNTVSWYQQALGQGPQFIFQYYREEENGRGNFPPRFSGLQFPNYSSELNVNALELDDSALYLCASSLVPRRGTDTQYFGPGTRLTVL.

CDR3 sequence (DNA): TGTGCCAGCAGCCACCCCCCGGGACAGGGCCATGGCTACACCTTC. Translated: CASSHPPGQGHGYTF. This chain connects TRBV4-2 to TRBJ1-2; 9 bases are a match to TRBD1. Germline V gene data show CDR1 as LGHNA and CDR2 as YNFKEQ. V lost 3 bases to trimming and J lost 6 bases; unmatched junction nucleotides: 8. The CDR3 covers 15 residues.

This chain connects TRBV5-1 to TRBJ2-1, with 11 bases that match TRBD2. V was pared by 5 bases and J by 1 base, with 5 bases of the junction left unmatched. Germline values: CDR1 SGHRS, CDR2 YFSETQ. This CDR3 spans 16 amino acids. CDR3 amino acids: CASRMTSGISYNEQFF. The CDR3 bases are TGCGCCAGCAGGATGACTAGCGGGATATCCTACAATGAGCAGTTCTTC.

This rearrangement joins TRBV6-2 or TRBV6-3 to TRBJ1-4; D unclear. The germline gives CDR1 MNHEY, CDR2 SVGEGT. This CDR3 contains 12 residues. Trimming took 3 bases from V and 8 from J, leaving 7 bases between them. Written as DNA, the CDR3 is TGTGCCAGCAGTTATATTGGCGAAAAACTGTTTTTT. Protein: CASSYIGEKLFF.

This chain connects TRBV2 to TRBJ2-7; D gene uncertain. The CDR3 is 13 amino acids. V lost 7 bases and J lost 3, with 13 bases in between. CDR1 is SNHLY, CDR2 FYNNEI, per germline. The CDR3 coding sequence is TGTGCCAGCACCTCAGGTAGTTTCTACGAGCAGTACTTC. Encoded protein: CASTSGSFYEQYF.

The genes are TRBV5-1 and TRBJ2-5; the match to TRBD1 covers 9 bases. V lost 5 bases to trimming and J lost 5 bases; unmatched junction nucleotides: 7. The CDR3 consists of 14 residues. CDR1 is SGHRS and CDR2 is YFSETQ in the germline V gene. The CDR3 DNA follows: TGCGCCAGCAGGATGACAGGGGGGATGGAGACCCAGTACTTC. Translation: CASRMTGGMETQYF.

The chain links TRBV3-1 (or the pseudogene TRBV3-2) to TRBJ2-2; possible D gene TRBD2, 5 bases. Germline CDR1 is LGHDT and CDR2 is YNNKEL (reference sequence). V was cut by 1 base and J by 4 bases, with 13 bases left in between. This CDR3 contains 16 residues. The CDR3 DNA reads TGTGCCAGCAGCCAAGGGTTGGATGCGGGCACCGGGGAGCTGTTTTTT. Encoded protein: CASSQGLDAGTGELFF.

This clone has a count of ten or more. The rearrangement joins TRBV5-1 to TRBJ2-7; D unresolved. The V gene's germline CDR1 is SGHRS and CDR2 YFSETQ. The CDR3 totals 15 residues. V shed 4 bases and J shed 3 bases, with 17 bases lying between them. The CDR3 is CASSPEQQVHYEQYF. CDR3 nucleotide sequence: TGCGCCAGCAGCCCGGAACAGCAGGTTCACTACGAGCAGTACTTC.

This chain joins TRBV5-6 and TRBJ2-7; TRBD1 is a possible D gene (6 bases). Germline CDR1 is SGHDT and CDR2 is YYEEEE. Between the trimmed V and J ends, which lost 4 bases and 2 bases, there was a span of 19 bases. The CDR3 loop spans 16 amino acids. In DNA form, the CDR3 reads TGTGCCAGCAGCCCGACCCGACAGGTGGTCACCTACGAGCAGTACTTC. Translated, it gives CASSPTRQVVTYEQYF.

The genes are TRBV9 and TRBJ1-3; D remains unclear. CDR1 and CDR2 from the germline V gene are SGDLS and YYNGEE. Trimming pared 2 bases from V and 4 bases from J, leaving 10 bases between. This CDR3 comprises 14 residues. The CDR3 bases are TGTGCCAGCAGCGTCAAGCTGAGGGGAAACACCATATATTTT. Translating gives CASSVKLRGNTIYF. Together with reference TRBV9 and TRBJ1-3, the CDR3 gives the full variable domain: DSGVTQTPKHLITATGQRVTLRCSPRSGDLSVYWYQQSLDQGLQFLIQYYNGEERAKGNILERFSAQQFPDLHSELNLSSLELGDSALYFCASSVKLRGNTIYFGEGSWLTVV.

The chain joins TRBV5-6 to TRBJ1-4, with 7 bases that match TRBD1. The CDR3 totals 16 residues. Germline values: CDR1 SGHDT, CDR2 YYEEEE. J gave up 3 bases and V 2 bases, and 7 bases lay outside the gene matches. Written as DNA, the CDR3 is TGTGCCAGCAGCTTCGGGACAGTACTTTCTAATGAAAAACTGTTTTTT. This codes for CASSFGTVLSNEKLFF.

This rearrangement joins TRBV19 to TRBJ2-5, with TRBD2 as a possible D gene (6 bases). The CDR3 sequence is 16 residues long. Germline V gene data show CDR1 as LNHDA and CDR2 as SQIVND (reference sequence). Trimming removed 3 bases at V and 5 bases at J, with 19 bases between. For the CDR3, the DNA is TGTGCCAGTAGTATGGGCGGGGCGTTGTTCGGGGAGACCCAGTACTTC. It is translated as CASSMGGALFGETQYF.

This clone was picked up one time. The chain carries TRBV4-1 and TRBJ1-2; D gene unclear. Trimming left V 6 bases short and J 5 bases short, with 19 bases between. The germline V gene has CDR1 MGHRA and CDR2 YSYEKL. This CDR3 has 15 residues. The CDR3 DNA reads TGCGCCAGCAGACCAACGTTCTCGCGGGAGTATGGCTACACCTTC. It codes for CASRPTFSREYGYTF.

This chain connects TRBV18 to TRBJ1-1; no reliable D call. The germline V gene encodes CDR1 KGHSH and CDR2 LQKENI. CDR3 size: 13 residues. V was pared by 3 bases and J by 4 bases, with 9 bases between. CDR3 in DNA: TGTGCCAGCTCACCTTCCTCCAGCACTGAAGCTTTCTTT. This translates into CASSPSSSTEAFF.

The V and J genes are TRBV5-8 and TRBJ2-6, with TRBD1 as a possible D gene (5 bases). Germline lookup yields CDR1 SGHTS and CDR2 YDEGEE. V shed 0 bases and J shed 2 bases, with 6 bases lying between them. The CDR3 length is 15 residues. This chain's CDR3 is CASSLGRAGANVLTF. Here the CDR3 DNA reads TGTGCCAGCAGCTTGGGCAGGGCTGGGGCCAACGTCCTGACTTTC.

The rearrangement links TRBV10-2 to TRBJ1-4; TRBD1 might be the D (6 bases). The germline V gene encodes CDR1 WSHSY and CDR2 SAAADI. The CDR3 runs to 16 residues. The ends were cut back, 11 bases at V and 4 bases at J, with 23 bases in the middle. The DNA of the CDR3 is TGCGCCCCCAGCCCCATCAAAAACAGGGTTAATGAAAAACTGTTTTTT. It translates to CAPSPIKNRVNEKLFF.

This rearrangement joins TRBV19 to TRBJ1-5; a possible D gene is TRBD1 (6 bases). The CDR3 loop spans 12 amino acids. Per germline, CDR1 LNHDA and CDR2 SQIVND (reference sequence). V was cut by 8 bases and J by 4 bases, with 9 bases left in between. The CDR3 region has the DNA TGTGCCAGTGATCAGGGGAATCAGCCCCAGCATTTT. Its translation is CASDQGNQPQHF.